Below, 13 T cell receptor beta chains from the same sample are listed, as sequenced in a study of shared clonotypes between healthy human individuals. Sequenced by immunoSEQ multiplex PCR; TCRdb stores in-frame clones only, minus some. The sample has some 2,000,000 clones, 90% to 97% seen once. The specimen was naive CD4+ T cells sorted from blood. Sample subset: CD45RA+ positively selected. The source of these receptors is a man aged 18 to 35 in good health.

The chain links TRBV18 to TRBJ1-5; 7 nucleotides agree with TRBD1. The V segment lost 5 bases and the J segment 11 bases; nucleotides outside the gene matches: 12. Germline V lookup: CDR1 KGHSH, CDR2 LQKENI. The CDR3 totals 14 residues. The CDR3 sequence is CASSSTGAPGSQHF. CDR3 in DNA: TGTGCCAGCTCATCCACAGGGGCCCCCGGTTCCCAGCATTTT.

The chain combines TRBV6-5 with TRBJ1-4, with a weak D call TRBD1 (5 bases). V shed 10 bases and J shed 7 bases, with 22 bases lying between them. The CDR3 runs 15 residues. Germline V gives CDR1 MNHEY, CDR2 SVGAGI. CDR3 nucleotides: TGTGCCACCAGCCCTCGGGGGGTTGGGCGTGAAAAACTGTTTTTT. The encoded protein is CATSPRGVGREKLFF.

Details on this clone: Distinct nucleotide sequences in the sample also encode this CDR3. The rearrangement links TRBV18 to TRBJ1-5; D remains unclear. The CDR3 loop spans 12 amino acids. Germline CDR1 and CDR2: KGHSH and LQKENI. V was shortened by 3 bases and J by 5 bases, with 5 bases between the two germline ends. For the CDR3, the DNA is TGTGCCAGCTCACCGTCAGATCAGCCCCAGCATTTT. It specifies CASSPSDQPQHF.

The chain couples TRBV5-1 to TRBJ1-4; 8 bases match TRBD1. This CDR3 has 15 amino acids. Trimming cost V 4 bases and J 5 bases; bases outside gene matches: 7. The germline V gene encodes CDR1 SGHRS and CDR2 YFSETQ. The CDR3 sequence: CASSETGGINEKLFF. The CDR3 nucleotides read TGCGCCAGCAGCGAAACAGGGGGTATAAATGAAAAACTGTTTTTT.

The CDR3 DNA reads as TGTGCCAGTAGTCGCGGGAGGCCCGCCTACGAGCAGTACTTC. It specifies CASSRGRPAYEQYF. This chain links TRBV19 with TRBJ2-7, with 8 bases that match TRBD2. This CDR3 has 14 residues. Looked up from germline, CDR1 is LNHDA and CDR2 is SQIVND (reference sequence). The V and J ends lost 5 bases and 2 bases, in that order; junction bases with no gene match: 5. Supplemented by reference TRBV19 and TRBJ2-7, the full variable domain reads DGGITQSPKYLFRKEGQNVTLSCEQNLNHDAMYWYRQDPGQGLRLIYYSQIVNDFQKGDIAEGYSVSREKKESFPLTVTSAQKNPTAFYLCASSRGRPAYEQYFGPGTRLTVT.

The chain uses TRBV5-1 and TRBJ1-3; D is uncertain. Between the trimmed V and J ends, which lost 0 bases and 1 base, there was a span of 11 bases. The CDR3 runs to 16 residues. Germline V gene sequence: CDR1 SGHRS, CDR2 YFSETQ. The CDR3 region has the DNA TGCGCCAGCAGCTTGGTTGCCCTCGCGTCTGGAAACACCATATATTTT. This gives the protein CASSLVALASGNTIYF.

This chain uses TRBV27 with TRBJ2-5, with 7 positions matching TRBD1. This CDR3 has 15 residues. Germline lookup yields CDR1 MNHEY and CDR2 SMNVEV (reference sequence). V was pared by 6 bases and J by 3 bases, with 10 bases of the junction left unmatched. For the CDR3, the DNA is TGTGCCAGCAGCCCTACCGACAGGGCTGAAGAGACCCAGTACTTC. Residues: CASSPTDRAEETQYF.

This rearrangement joins TRBV11-2 to TRBJ2-7; 15 bases line up with TRBD2. J lost 4 bases, V lost 5 bases, and 3 bases had no gene match. The germline CDR1 and CDR2 sequences are SGHAT and FQNNGV. This CDR3 region has 15 residues. The CDR3 region has the DNA TGTGCCAGCAGCCGGACTAGCGGGGGGGTGTACGAGCAGTACTTC. Encoded protein: CASSRTSGGVYEQYF.

The chain combines TRBV11-2 with TRBJ1-1, with a weak D call TRBD1 (6 bases). CDR1 and CDR2 (germline): SGHAT, FQNNGV. The germline V and J ends were trimmed by 1 base and 4 bases, with 13 bases remaining between them. The CDR3 totals 15 residues. The CDR3 loop reads CASSLGGGRGTEAFF. The CDR3 DNA sequence: TGTGCCAGCAGCTTAGGCGGGGGCCGCGGCACTGAAGCTTTCTTT.

This clone was seen once. The rearrangement links TRBV6-6 to TRBJ1-1; D ambiguous. Trimming took 2 bases from V and 3 from J, leaving 10 bases between them. Looked up from germline, CDR1 is MNHNY and CDR2 is SVGAGI (reference sequence). CDR3 length equals 14 residues. CDR3 loop: CASSYRVGDTEAFF. As DNA, the CDR3 is TGTGCCAGCAGTTACCGGGTTGGGGACACTGAAGCTTTCTTT.

Worth noting for this clone: The sample contains more than one DNA sequence encoding this CDR3. This chain connects TRBV30 to TRBJ2-7, with D tentatively TRBD2 (6 bases). This CDR3 is 11 amino acids long. V lost 5 bases and J lost 2, with 7 bases in between. CDR1 and CDR2 from the germline V gene are GTSNPN and SVGIG (reference sequence). This CDR3 reads CAWGGPYEQYF. CDR3 nucleotides: TGTGCCTGGGGAGGGCCCTACGAGCAGTACTTC.

V gene TRBV28 combines with J gene TRBJ2-5, with a tentative D call TRBD1 (5 bases). Looked up from germline, CDR1 is MDHEN and CDR2 is SYDVKM. The CDR3 is 13 amino acids. V lost 4 bases and J 7 bases, leaving 13 bases between the germline ends. The CDR3 here is CASSYQGSGTQYF. The CDR3 bases are TGTGCCAGCAGTTACCAGGGTTCTGGGACCCAGTACTTC. Full variable domain (outside the CDR3, taken from reference TRBV28 and TRBJ2-5): DVKVTQSSRYLVKRTGEKVFLECVQDMDHENMFWYRQDPGLGLRLIYFSYDVKMKEKGDIPEGYSVSREKKERFSLILESASTNQTSMYLCASSYQGSGTQYFGPGTRLLVL.

The chain couples TRBV5-8 to TRBJ1-4, with TRBD1 matching over 9 bases. The V segment lost 4 bases and the J segment 0 bases; nucleotides outside the gene matches: 4. This CDR3 comprises 16 residues. In germline, CDR1 is SGHTS, CDR2 YDEGEE. The CDR3, as DNA: TGTGCCAGCAGCCCCCGGACAGGGGCAACTAATGAAAAACTGTTTTTT. Its translation is CASSPRTGATNEKLFF. The whole variable domain, filled in from reference TRBV5-8 and TRBJ1-4, reads EAGVTQSPTHLIKTRGQQATLRCSPISGHTSVYWYQQALGLGLQFLLWYDEGEERNRGNFPPRFSGRQFPNYSSELNVNALELEDSALYLCASSPRTGATNEKLFFGSGTQLSVL.